This TCR beta chain was obtained from a study of beta chain features in type 1 diabetes. Looking at the study overall: Healthy donors and patients had similar age, gender and cell yields. Overall study results and limits: HLA influence on TCRB rearrangement stayed unresolved here. Moderate but significant shortening of TCRB CDR3s was recorded in all four CD4+ subsets from Type 1 diabetes patients. When cDNA is sequenced, cells with high TCR expression could be over-represented.

Markers CD45RO/CCR7/CD25/CD127/CD95/CD27 served to sort CD4+ naive, central memory, regulatory and stem cell-like memory cells. This clone was found a few times. Its antigen is still unknown. Trimming stripped 0 bases from V and 7 bases from J, with 13 bases between. The germline gives CDR1 KGHSH, CDR2 LQKENI. The CDR3 totals 15 residues. Isolated RNA was reverse transcribed in full, so expressed TCRB transcripts were sequenced. Repertoires were generated with immunoSEQ multiplex PCR, while TCRdb's copy carries only in-frame clones and drops some. In the table there are 130,000 or so clones, approximately 9% of which are singletons.

The rearrangement uses TRBV18 and TRBJ2-1; a possible D gene is TRBD2 (5 bases). Sequencing was done on a sample of central memory CD4+ T cells from blood. This clonotype was sampled from a man aged 25 to 45 with type 1 diabetes. CDR3 region: CASSPPEDSGNEQFF. DNA for the CDR3: TGTGCCAGCTCACCACCGGAGGACTCGGGTAATGAGCAGTTCTTC.